What follows are 6 T cell receptor beta chains derived from one specimen sequenced in a study of shared clonotypes between healthy human individuals. Profiled with immunoSEQ multiplex PCR; TCRdb holds only in-frame clones, not every one. The sample carries about 680,000 clones, approximately 90% recorded once. As defined, naive CD8 cells were CD45RO-negative and positively selected for CCR7, with terminally differentiated effector memory CD45RA+ cells excluded. The material sequenced was naive CD8+ T cells sorted from blood. The receptors here all came from a young man in good health.

The rearrangement links TRBV28 to TRBJ2-5; 10 positions match TRBD1. In germline, CDR1 is MDHEN, CDR2 SYDVKM. This CDR3 is built from 18 residues. V shed 7 bases, J shed 5 bases, and the junction held 19 bases outside the gene matches. CDR3 residues: CASNAPPWDRGVRETQYF. The CDR3 DNA is TGTGCCAGCAATGCCCCCCCCTGGGACAGGGGTGTCAGGGAGACCCAGTACTTC.

The rearrangement uses TRBV19 and TRBJ1-2, with 7 bases lining up with TRBD1. The germline V gene has CDR1 LNHDA and CDR2 SQIVND (reference sequence). This CDR3 is built from 15 residues. The V and J ends lost 3 bases and 5 bases, in that order; junction bases with no gene match: 9. The DNA of the CDR3 is TGTGCCAGTAGTATCCCCCGGACAGGACCTTATGGCTACACCTTC. It codes for CASSIPRTGPYGYTF. Filled out from reference TRBV19 and TRBJ1-2, the complete variable domain reads DGGITQSPKYLFRKEGQNVTLSCEQNLNHDAMYWYRQDPGQGLRLIYYSQIVNDFQKGDIAEGYSVSREKKESFPLTVTSAQKNPTAFYLCASSIPRTGPYGYTFGSGTRLTVV.

The chain employs TRBV27 and TRBJ2-1, with D perhaps TRBD1 or TRBD2 (6 bases each). The CDR3 covers 16 residues. Trimming took off 2 bases at V and 0 bases at J, with 11 bases between the two ends. Germline assignment: CDR1 MNHEY and CDR2 SMNVEV (reference sequence). The CDR3 DNA follows: TGTGCCAGCAGTTTAATAGGGGGGAGCTCCTACAATGAGCAGTTCTTC. It encodes CASSLIGGSSYNEQFF.

The CDR3 DNA follows: TGTGCCAGCAGTTACCGGTCTATGAACACTGAAGCTTTCTTT. It is translated as CASSYRSMNTEAFF. V gene TRBV6-6 combines with J gene TRBJ1-1; D uncertain. Trimming removed 2 bases from V and 0 bases from J, with 7 bases in between. Germline V CDR1 and CDR2: MNHNY, SVGAGI (reference sequence). This CDR3 has 14 residues.

The V gene is TRBV7-9, the J gene TRBJ2-1; no firm D call. The V gene lost 4 bases and the J gene lost 5 bases, with 21 bases spanning the gap. This CDR3 has 17 amino acids. Germline V lookup: CDR1 SEHNR, CDR2 FQNEAQ (reference sequence). The CDR3 sequence is CASSSKDWALKDNEQFF. The DNA of the CDR3 is TGTGCCAGCAGCTCGAAGGATTGGGCCCTGAAGGACAATGAGCAGTTCTTC.

The genes are TRBV19 and TRBJ2-3, with D perhaps matching TRBD1 (5 bases). The V gene lost 1 base and the J gene lost 0 bases, with 8 bases spanning the gap. From germline, CDR1 is LNHDA and CDR2 SQIVND (reference sequence). This CDR3 contains 15 residues. The CDR3 region is CASSIVPGSTDTQYF. As DNA, the CDR3 is TGTGCCAGTAGTATAGTGCCAGGGAGCACAGATACGCAGTATTTT.